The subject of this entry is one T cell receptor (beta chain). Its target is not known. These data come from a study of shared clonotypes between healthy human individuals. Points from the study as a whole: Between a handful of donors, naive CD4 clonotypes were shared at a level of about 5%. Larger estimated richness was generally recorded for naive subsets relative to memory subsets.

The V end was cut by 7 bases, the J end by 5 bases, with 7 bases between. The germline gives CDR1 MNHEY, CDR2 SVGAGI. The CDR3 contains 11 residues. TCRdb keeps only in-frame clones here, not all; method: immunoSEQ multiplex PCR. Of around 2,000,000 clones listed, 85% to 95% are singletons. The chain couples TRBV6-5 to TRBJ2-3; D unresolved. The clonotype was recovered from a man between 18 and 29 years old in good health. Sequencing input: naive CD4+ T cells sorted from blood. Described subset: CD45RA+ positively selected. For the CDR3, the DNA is TGTGCCAGCACCACGGGAGATACGCAGTATTTT. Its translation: CASTTGDTQYF.